The 30 T cell receptor beta chains below were found in one sample sequenced in a study of CD8+CD57+ T cells in acquired aplastic anemia. TCR beta VDJ and CDR3 were profiled, and genomic DNA was the template. TCRdb used MiXCR to reprocess the reads, holding one entry per CDR3 protein. Of about 220,000 distinct CDR3 sequences in the sample, around 32% were seen once. The specimen was sorted CD4+, CD8+, or CD8+CD57+ T cells (not recorded which) from PBMCs. These receptors were taken from a human donor in good health, serving as a control.

Concerning this clonotype itself: At one end, the junction sequence differs from germline, possibly due to a read error. The V call is TRBV5-1, the J call TRBJ1-1, with TRBD1 matching over 11 bases. The CDR3 extends over 16 amino acids. Germline CDR1 and CDR2: SGHRS and YFSETQ. The CDR3 nucleotides read TGCGCCAGCAGCTTAATTACCGGGACAGGGGGGGCTGAAGCTTTCTTC. Its translation: CASSLITGTGGAEAFF. Filled out from reference TRBV5-1 and TRBJ1-1, the complete variable domain reads KAGVTQTPRYLIKTRGQQVTLSCSPISGHRSVSWYQQTPGQGLQFLFEYFSETQRNKGNFPGRFSGRQFSNSRSEMNVSTLELGDSALYLCASSLITGTGGAEAFFGQGTRLTVV.

The gene calls are TRBV11-2 and TRBJ2-7, with 12 positions matching TRBD2. This CDR3 is built from 16 residues. Germline V gives CDR1 SGHAT, CDR2 FQNNGV. V shed 0 bases and J 2 bases; nucleotides not matched to a gene: 2. The CDR3 DNA follows: TGTGCCAGCAGCTTAGATCTAGCGGGAGGGCCCTACGAGCAGTACTTC. It specifies CASSLDLAGGPYEQYF. The entire variable domain, with the rest obtained from reference TRBV11-2 and TRBJ2-7, is as follows: EAGVAQSPRYKIIEKRQSVAFWCNPISGHATLYWYQQILGQGPKLLIQFQNNGVVDDSQLPKDRFSAERLKGVDSTLKIQPAKLEDSAVYLCASSLDLAGGPYEQYFGPGTRLTVT.

This clonotype was detected ten times or more. The chain joins TRBV20-1 to TRBJ2-3, with TRBD2 matching over 9 bases. Germline V gene lookup returns CDR1 DFQATT and CDR2 SNEGSKA (reference sequence). The CDR3 sequence is 16 residues long. V lost 2 bases to trimming and J lost 5 bases; unmatched junction nucleotides: 11. Here the CDR3 DNA reads TGCAGTGCTAGACGATCGGCGGGGGGGCCGGGAGATACGCAGTATTTT. Translating gives CSARRSAGGPGDTQYF.

The J gene is TRBJ1-5, the V gene TRBV20-1; TRBD1 agrees at 9 bases. Germline trimming cut 6 bases from V and 7 bases from J; bases unmatched to any gene: 10. The CDR3 totals 14 residues. CDR1 is DFQATT and CDR2 is SNEGSKA in the germline V gene (reference sequence). The CDR3 loop is CSAQRGQGRQPQHF. In nucleotides, the CDR3 is TGCAGTGCACAAAGGGGACAGGGAAGGCAGCCCCAGCATTTT.

This clonotype was detected once. V usage is TRBV2 and J usage is TRBJ1-1; the D gene is possibly TRBD1 (6 bases). The CDR3 contains 11 residues. The germline CDR1 and CDR2 sequences are SNHLY and FYNNEI. Trimming pared 6 bases from V and 10 bases from J, leaving 12 bases between. The CDR3 region is CASRRGGVAFF. CDR3 bases: TGTGCCAGCAGGAGGGGGGGGGTAGCTTTCTTT.

There are a few counts of this clonotype. The chain recombines TRBV2 with TRBJ2-2; no definite D call. Per germline, CDR1 SNHLY and CDR2 FYNNEI. The CDR3 runs to 13 residues. The germline V and J ends were trimmed by 6 bases and 7 bases, with 12 bases remaining between them. CDR3 residues: CASSKNRGGELFF. CDR3 in DNA: TGTGCCAGCAGCAAGAACCGTGGCGGGGAGCTGTTTTTT.

In this sample, this clonotype turned up many times. V gene TRBV5-8 combines with J gene TRBJ1-1; weak D call: TRBD1 (6 bases). V shed 1 base and J shed 3 bases, with 7 bases lying between them. CDR1 is SGHTS, CDR2 YDEGEE, per germline. This CDR3 has 13 residues. CDR3 residues: CASSLRGDTEAFF. Written as DNA, the CDR3 is TGTGCCAGCAGCTTGAGGGGGGACACTGAAGCTTTCTTT.

The chain combines TRBV5-1 with TRBJ2-3, with 11 bases matching TRBD2. The ends lost 0 bases at V and 3 bases at J; junction bases unmatched: 18. The CDR3 has 21 residues. Germline assignment: CDR1 SGHRS and CDR2 YFSETQ. Written as DNA, the CDR3 is TGCGCCAGCAGCTTGGCACCCGGATATAGCGGGGGGGCCTCTTCAACAGATACGCAGTATTTT. It codes for CASSLAPGYSGGASSTDTQYF.

In this sample, this clonotype turned up a few times. CDR3 amino acids: CASSPRTLPVRQLTGNTIYF. CDR3 sequence (DNA): TGTGCCAGCAGCCCCCGGACCCTCCCAGTACGTCAGCTCACTGGAAACACCATATATTTT. This sequence joins TRBV3-1 and TRBJ1-3; D gene ambiguous. Trimming cost V 4 bases and J 2 bases, with 27 bases left between them. The CDR3 loop spans 20 amino acids. CDR1 and CDR2 from the germline V gene are LGHDT and YNNKEL (reference sequence).

This clonotype was found many times. This chain uses TRBV2 with TRBJ1-1, with D maybe TRBD1 (5 bases). Trimming removed 2 bases from V and 4 bases from J, with 11 bases in between. This CDR3 region has 14 residues. CDR1 SNHLY and CDR2 FYNNEI come from the germline V gene. In DNA, the CDR3 is TGTGCCAGCAGTGAATTGGGGCAAGGCACTGAAGCTTTCTTT. Translated: CASSELGQGTEAFF. The whole variable domain, filled in from reference TRBV2 and TRBJ1-1, reads EPEVTQTPSHQVTQMGQEVILRCVPISNHLYFYWYRQILGQKVEFLVSFYNNEISEKSEIFDDQFSVERPDGSNFTLKIRSTKLEDSAMYFCASSELGQGTEAFFGQGTRLTVV.

About this clonotype itself: This could be a read error, since a much larger clone is one nucleotide away. This chain links TRBV15 with TRBJ2-4; 7 positions match TRBD1. The CDR3 is 15 residues long. Trimming removed 5 bases from V and 5 bases from J; junction bases left unmatched: 9. CDR1 and CDR2 (germline): LNHNV, YYDKDF (reference sequence). The CDR3 spells CATSRTTGKENIQYF. The CDR3, as DNA: TGTGCCACCAGCCGGACGACAGGGAAAGAAAACATTCAGTACTTC.

This sequence joins TRBV9 and TRBJ2-7; D may be TRBD1 (6 bases). The CDR3 has 14 residues. The germline V gene has CDR1 SGDLS and CDR2 YYNGEE. V lost 3 bases, J lost 3 bases, and 13 bases lay in between. CDR3 sequence: CASSAGTSRYEQYF. As DNA, the CDR3 is TGTGCCAGCAGCGCCGGGACATCGCGCTACGAGCAGTACTTC.

This chain links TRBV20-1 with TRBJ1-2; 11 bases are shared with TRBD1. The CDR3 length is 17 residues. The J segment lost 6 bases and the V segment lost 0 bases, leaving 12 bases of the junction unmatched. From germline, CDR1 is DFQATT and CDR2 SNEGSKA (reference sequence). CDR3 nucleotide sequence: TGCAGTGCTAGAGACACAAACTTTGGACAGGGGGCAAATGGCTACACCTTC. It encodes CSARDTNFGQGANGYTF.

This clonotype was observed a handful of times. The rearrangement joins TRBV12-3 or TRBV12-4 to TRBJ1-1, with TRBD1 matching over 12 bases. This CDR3 has 14 residues. V shed 6 bases and J 5 bases; nucleotides not matched to a gene: 4. The CDR3 coding sequence is TGTGCCAGCAGGGGACAGGGGGCTGGTACTGAAGCTTTCTTT. Amino acids: CASRGQGAGTEAFF.

Details on this clonotype: One junction end does not reproduce the germline sequence, and a read error may be involved. V usage is TRBV5-1 and J usage is TRBJ1-1; D is possibly TRBD1 (6 bases). The CDR3 loop spans 13 amino acids. Germline-derived CDR1 and CDR2 are SGHRS and YFSETQ. The CDR3 DNA reads TGCGCCAGCAGCTTGGTCGGGGGCACTGTAGCTTTCTTT. Translation: CASSLVGGTVAFF.

This clonotype was counted many times. The chain uses TRBV24-1 and TRBJ2-2; 8 bases line up with TRBD1. Germline V gives CDR1 KGHDR, CDR2 SFDVKD. The J segment lost 6 bases and the V segment lost 4 bases, leaving 9 bases of the junction unmatched. CDR3 length: 16 amino acids. The CDR3 DNA follows: TGTGCCACCAGTGACCCCGGACAGGGTCGGGCCGGGGAGCTGTTTTTT. This sequence encodes CATSDPGQGRAGELFF.

This clonotype was seen at least ten times. The chain joins TRBV12-3 or TRBV12-4 to TRBJ2-7, with D perhaps matching TRBD2 (6 bases). There are 15 residues in the CDR3. V lost 5 bases to trimming and J lost 0 bases, with 14 bases between them. In nucleotides, the CDR3 is TGTGCCAGCAGTCCGAGGGACTGGTACTCCTACGAGCAGTACTTC. Its translation: CASSPRDWYSYEQYF.

The table lists this clonotype with many counts. V is TRBV29-1 and J is TRBJ2-2; D not resolved. Between the trimmed V and J ends, which lost 5 bases and 3 bases, there was a span of 10 bases. The length of the CDR3 is 13 residues. Germline CDR1 is SQVTM and CDR2 is ANQGSEA. CDR3 residues: CSVLNSHTGELFF. CDR3 DNA: TGCAGCGTTTTAAACAGCCACACCGGGGAGCTGTTTTTT.

This clonotype was recorded at least ten times. The gene calls are TRBV7-9 and TRBJ1-2; 8 bases align to TRBD1. Germline values: CDR1 SEHNR, CDR2 FQNEAQ (reference sequence). This CDR3 contains 18 residues. The V and J ends lost 5 bases and 6 bases, in that order; junction bases with no gene match: 20. CDR3 region: CASSPRLSGGRGGDGYTF. The CDR3 DNA reads TGTGCCAGCAGCCCAAGGCTCTCAGGGGGCAGGGGGGGAGATGGCTACACCTTC.

CDR3 sequence: CASSVIWYGGGPNNEQFF. The CDR3 DNA sequence: TGTGCCAGCAGCGTAATATGGTATGGGGGGGGCCCGAACAATGAGCAGTTCTTC. The chain is built from TRBV25-1 and TRBJ2-1, with a tentative D call TRBD2 (7 bases). Per germline, CDR1 MGHDK and CDR2 SYGVNS. This CDR3 contains 18 residues. With 6 bases removed from V and 5 bases from J, the gap between germline ends came to 26 bases.

This clonotype occurred a few times. The chain recombines TRBV4-2 with TRBJ1-5, with a weak D call TRBD1 (5 bases). Trimming shortened V by 2 bases and J by 4 bases, and 18 bases separated the two germline ends. The CDR3 has 17 residues. Germline CDR1 is LGHNA and CDR2 is YNFKEQ. CDR3 DNA sequence: TGTGCCAGCAGCCAAACCATAAAGGGACCGGGGAATCAGCCCCAGCATTTT. As protein: CASSQTIKGPGNQPQHF.

This clonotype was seen a handful of times. This chain uses TRBV3-1 with TRBJ1-1; a weak D match, TRBD1 (5 bases). The germline V gene has CDR1 LGHDT and CDR2 YNNKEL (reference sequence). The CDR3 length is 15 residues. V was cut by 5 bases and J by 2 bases, with 15 bases left in between. CDR3 coding DNA: TGTGCCAGCAGCTCCAACGGGGCGCCTAACACTGAAGCTTTCTTT. This encodes CASSSNGAPNTEAFF.

In the case of this clonotype: This is likely a read error, given that the CDR3 carries no conserved phenylalanine or tryptophan at its end. This chain joins TRBV20-1 and TRBJ1-1, with no clear D. Germline V CDR1 and CDR2: DFQATT, SNEGSKA (reference sequence). CDR3 size: 11 residues. The germline V and J ends were trimmed by 5 bases and 1 base, with 5 bases remaining between them. The CDR3: CSASRNTEAFS. DNA for the CDR3: TGCAGTGCTTCAAGGAACACTGAAGCTTTCTCT.

This clonotype came up many times. The gene calls are TRBV2 and TRBJ2-1, with D perhaps TRBD2 (6 bases). CDR3 length: 18 residues. Trimming took 3 bases from V and 2 from J, leaving 20 bases between them. Germline lookup yields CDR1 SNHLY and CDR2 FYNNEI. In DNA form, the CDR3 reads TGTGCCAGCAGTGAGAGAAAGTTTGGACGCGGGACCTACAATGAGCAGTTCTTC. As protein: CASSERKFGRGTYNEQFF. Drawing the rest from reference TRBV2 and TRBJ2-1, the complete variable domain is EPEVTQTPSHQVTQMGQEVILRCVPISNHLYFYWYRQILGQKVEFLVSFYNNEISEKSEIFDDQFSVERPDGSNFTLKIRSTKLEDSAMYFCASSERKFGRGTYNEQFFGPGTRLTVL.

The table lists this clonotype with a few counts. The chain combines TRBV11-2 with TRBJ2-1; weak D call: TRBD1 (6 bases). The length of the CDR3 is 16 residues. Germline values: CDR1 SGHAT, CDR2 FQNNGV. The V and J ends lost 5 bases and 0 bases respectively, with 14 bases between them. CDR3 in DNA: TGTGCCAGCAGCCCACAGGGATTCCCCTCCTACAATGAGCAGTTCTTC. Translation: CASSPQGFPSYNEQFF.

The chain uses TRBV5-1 and TRBJ1-4; tentative D call: TRBD1 (5 bases). CDR1 is SGHRS and CDR2 is YFSETQ in the germline V gene. The CDR3 consists of 14 residues. V dropped 0 bases and J dropped 13 bases, with 16 bases sitting between them. The CDR3 nucleotides are TGCGCCAGCAGCTTGGCGGGGGAGGTAGCGGGACTGTTTTTT. Translated, it gives CASSLAGEVAGLFF. The entire variable domain, with the rest obtained from reference TRBV5-1 and TRBJ1-4, is as follows: KAGVTQTPRYLIKTRGQQVTLSCSPISGHRSVSWYQQTPGQGLQFLFEYFSETQRNKGNFPGRFSGRQFSNSRSEMNVSTLELGDSALYLCASSLAGEVAGLFFGSGTQLSVL.

To note about this clonotype: One junction end disagrees with the germline gene, perhaps due to a read error. The chain carries TRBV24-1 and TRBJ1-5, with TRBD1 as a possible D gene (5 bases). Germline CDR1 is KGHDR and CDR2 is SFDVKD. There are 12 residues in the CDR3. CDR3 loop: CATSDPGTPLFF. As DNA, the CDR3 is TGTGCCACCAGTGACCCCGGGACCCCCTTGTTTTTT.

Many counts were recorded for this clonotype. J is TRBJ2-7 and V is TRBV5-1, with a weak D call TRBD1 (5 bases). CDR3 length equals 19 residues. Per the germline V gene, CDR1 is SGHRS and CDR2 is YFSETQ. V was clipped by 0 bases and J by 0 bases, with 22 bases between them. The CDR3 sequence is CASSLALFSRALSSYEQYF. As DNA, the CDR3 is TGCGCCAGCAGCTTGGCGTTATTCTCCAGGGCACTAAGCTCCTACGAGCAGTACTTC.

Turning to this clonotype: Possible read error: a much larger clone is one base away. This chain uses TRBV5-1 with TRBJ2-7; perhaps D is TRBD1 or TRBD2 (5 bases each). The CDR3 contains 14 residues. Looked up from germline, CDR1 is SGHRS and CDR2 is YFSETQ. This chain's CDR3 is CASSLSTGTYEQCF. The CDR3 DNA sequence: TGCGCCAGCAGCCTATCGACGGGGACCTACGAGCAGTGCTTC.

The chain recombines TRBV10-3 with TRBJ1-2, with D perhaps matching TRBD1 (5 bases). Germline CDR1 ENHRY, CDR2 SYGVKD. The CDR3 sequence is 13 residues long. With 2 bases removed from V and 5 bases from J, the gap between germline ends came to 9 bases. CDR3 amino acids: CAISEDRLYGYTF. The CDR3 nucleotides are TGTGCCATCAGTGAGGACAGATTGTATGGCTACACCTTC.